This TCR beta chain was found in a study of CD8+ T cells in alopecia areata. This clone has a handful of counts. The sequencing template was cDNA reverse transcribed from extracted RNA. Here immunoSEQ multiplex PCR was the method, and the copy in TCRdb shows in-frame clones only, minus some. The data hold 65,000 to 75,000 clones, with roughly 30% observed a single time. Sample treatment: oral pan-JAK inhibitor, 5-10 mg twice daily. Peripheral blood, together with lesional scalp punch biopsies, was collected from alopecia areata patients. The receptor was isolated from a human donor with alopecia areata. The material was CD8+ T cells sorted from blood, obtained at week 4, from a patient treated with tofacitinib.

CDR3: CASSNNQPQHF. The DNA for the CDR3 is TGTGCCAGTAGTAACAATCAGCCCCAGCATTTT. The genes are TRBV19 and TRBJ1-5, with unresolved D. The CDR3 is 11 amino acids. CDR1 LNHDA and CDR2 SQIVND come from the germline V gene (reference sequence). The ends were cut back, 4 bases at V and 3 bases at J, with 1 base in the middle.